This TCR beta chain comes out of a study of shared clonotypes between healthy human individuals. Genomic DNA per cell subset filled all wells of several immunoSEQ plates. Measured with immunoSEQ multiplex PCR; TCRdb has only the in-frame clones, and not every one. The table records about 820,000 clones, roughly 92% of them present only once. Naive CD8 cells, CD45RO-negative and positively selected for CCR7, excluded terminally differentiated effector memory CD45RA+ cells. The V gene lost 5 bases and the J gene lost 4 bases, with 15 bases spanning the gap. In germline, CDR1 is LNHDA, CDR2 SQIVND (reference sequence). CDR3 size: 14 residues.

This chain connects TRBV19 to TRBJ2-7; D may be TRBD1 or TRBD2 (5 bases each). This TCR was recovered from a man aged 30-40 years in good health. Sequencing used naive CD8+ T cells sorted from blood. CDR3: CASSLRDEGYEQYF. The CDR3 DNA sequence: TGTGCCAGTAGTCTCCGGGACGAAGGATACGAGCAGTACTTC.